The rows below give T cell receptor beta chains drawn from one sample of a study of Graves' ophthalmopathy and Graves' hyperthyroidism. TCRdb itself ran the multiplex PCR reads through MiXCR, one entry per CDR3 protein. The repertoire holds 900,000 to 1,200,000 distinct CDR3 sequences, 36% seen once, with 11% in the top ten. Sample: peripheral blood or thyroid tissue (not recorded which). The receptors were gathered from an adult man with Graves' hyperthyroidism. Each CDR3 is given with its conserved first and last residue. A D gene is named only where the DNA matches it firmly. Some rows mark clone size as missing; the rest say once, few, many or name a class of expanded clone.

j_gene	d_gene	abundance	v_gene	CDR3nt	CDR3aa
TRBJ1-2	TRBD1	many	TRBV5-1	TGCGCCAGTTACTTCGGGACAGGGGGCAATGGCTACACCTTC	CASYFGTGGNGYTF
TRBJ2-2	NA	many	TRBV25-1	TGTGCCAGCAGTGATGCCTTTGGGGAGCTGTTTTTT	CASSDAFGELFF
TRBJ1-2	TRBD1	many	TRBV5-1	TGCGCCAGCAGCGTAGGGGACAGGGTCTATGGCTACACCTTC	CASSVGDRVYGYTF
TRBJ2-6	TRBD1	few	TRBV6-6	TGTGCCAGCAGTCCACCTGGGACAGGCAACCCCTCCTCTGGGGCCAACGTCCTGACTTTC	CASSPPGTGNPSSGANVLTF
TRBJ2-6	NA	many	TRBV10-1	TGCGCCAGCAGTGGGCGCTCTGGGGCCAACGTCCTGACTTTC	CASSGRSGANVLTF
TRBJ1-5	NA	many	TRBV20-1	TGCAGTGCTATCAGCGGATATAGCAATCAGCCCCAGCATTTT	CSAISGYSNQPQHF
TRBJ2-2	NA	few	TRBV7-2	TGTGCCAGCAGCTCCCCGGGCACCTGGGAGCTGTTTTTT	CASSSPGTWELFF
TRBJ1-2	NA	few	TRBV7-9	TGTGCCACCGGAGCGTCTAGACGCTACACCTTC	CATGASRRYTF
TRBJ2-7	TRBD1	NA	TRBV2	TGTGCCAGCAGGGAAGGACAGGCTTACTACGATCAGTACTTC	CASREGQAYYDQYF
TRBJ2-6	NA	NA	TRBV30	TGTGCCTGGAGTAGCTCTGGGGCCAACGTCCTGACTTTC	CAWSSSGANVLTF
TRBJ2-7	NA	many	TRBV14	TGTGCCAGCAGCCAAGGGTTTAGCAGGTACTACGAGCAGTACTTC	CASSQGFSRYYEQYF
TRBJ2-7	NA	NA	TRBV19	TGTGCCAGTAGTACCTATGGGAACTACGAGCAGTACTTC	CASSTYGNYEQYF
TRBJ2-6	NA	many	TRBV9	TGTGCCAGCAGCGACCTACGGGCTGGGGCCAACGTCCTGACTTTC	CASSDLRAGANVLTF
TRBJ1-2	TRBD1	few	TRBV5-5	TGTGCCAGCAGCTCTCCGCACAGGGGGCGTAACTATGGCTACACCTTC	CASSSPHRGRNYGYTF
TRBJ2-5	TRBD1	many	TRBV2	TGTGCCAGCAGGGCCGGGACAGGGCCCCAAGAGACCCAGTACTTC	CASRAGTGPQETQYF
TRBJ1-2	NA	many	TRBV12-3/TRBV12-4	TGTGCCAGCGCGGAGATCCTTAATTCCGGCTACACCTTC	CASAEILNSGYTF
TRBJ1-1	NA	few	TRBV10-3	TGTGCCATCAGTTACCGATTTACGAACACTGAAGCTTTCTTT	CAISYRFTNTEAFF
TRBJ1-2	TRBD1	many	TRBV12-3/TRBV12-4	TGTGCCAGCAGACAGCGACAGGGAGGAGATGGCTACACCTTC	CASRQRQGGDGYTF
TRBJ2-7	NA	once	TRBV6-2/TRBV6-3	TGTGCCAGCAGGAAGGACATGAGATACGAGCAGTACTTC	CASRKDMRYEQYF
TRBJ2-7	NA	once	TRBV7-9	TGTGCCAGCAGCGTACGGGGCGTTGTCGACGAGCAGTACTTC	CASSVRGVVDEQYF
TRBJ1-2	NA	many	TRBV19	TGTGCCAGTAGTTCCACGGACAGTAACTATGGCTACACCTTC	CASSSTDSNYGYTF
TRBJ2-2	NA	NA	TRBV11-2	TGTGCCAGCAGCCCGGACCCCAGTTTAGTCACCGGGGAGCTGTTTTTT	CASSPDPSLVTGELFF
TRBJ2-7	TRBD1	NA	TRBV7-9	TGTGCCAGCAGCTTAGTGGCAGGGGGCCCCGAGCAGTACTTC	CASSLVAGGPEQYF
TRBJ2-7	NA	NA	TRBV7-8	TGTGCCAGCAGCCCACCCGGACGGACTGACTTTGAGCAGTACTTC	CASSPPGRTDFEQYF
TRBJ2-7	NA	few	TRBV11-2	TGTGCCAGCAGTCCGACCCTACAGGGAAAGGAAGTCGACGAGCAGTACTTC	CASSPTLQGKEVDEQYF
TRBJ1-6	TRBD1	many	TRBV5-8	TGTGCCAGCAGCTGGACCGGGACAGGGGAAAACTCACCCCTCCACTTT	CASSWTGTGENSPLHF
TRBJ2-5	NA	many	TRBV10-3	TGTGCCATCAGTGCGGGGGAGACCCAGTACTTC	CAISAGETQYF
TRBJ2-6	TRBD1	NA	TRBV3-1	TGTGCCAGCAGCCACCTGACAGGGGCCAACTCTGGGGCCAACGTCCTGACTTTC	CASSHLTGANSGANVLTF
TRBJ1-1	NA	many	TRBV9	TGTGCCAGCAGCGTAGAGGGGCAGAAGAACACTGAAGCTTTCTTT	CASSVEGQKNTEAFF
TRBJ2-2	NA	NA	TRBV6-5	TGTGCCAGTTCTCGCCTTACAGGAGGCACCGGGGAGCTGTTTTTT	CASSRLTGGTGELFF
TRBJ1-2	NA	many	TRBV20-1	TGCAGTGCTAGAGGGCACCTTTTCTATGGCTACACCTTC	CSARGHLFYGYTF